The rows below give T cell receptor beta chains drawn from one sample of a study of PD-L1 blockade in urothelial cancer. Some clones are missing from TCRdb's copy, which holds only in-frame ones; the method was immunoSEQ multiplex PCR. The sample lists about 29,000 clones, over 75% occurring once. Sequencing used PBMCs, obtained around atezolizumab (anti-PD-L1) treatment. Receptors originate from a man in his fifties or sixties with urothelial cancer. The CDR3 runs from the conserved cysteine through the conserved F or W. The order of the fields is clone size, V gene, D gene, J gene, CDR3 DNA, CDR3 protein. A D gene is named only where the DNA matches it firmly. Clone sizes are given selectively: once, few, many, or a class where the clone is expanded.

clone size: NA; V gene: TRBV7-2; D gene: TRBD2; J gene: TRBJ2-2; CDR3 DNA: TGTGCCAGCGGGACGACTAGCGGGAGTGCCGGGGAGCTGTTTTTT; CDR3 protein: CASGTTSGSAGELFF
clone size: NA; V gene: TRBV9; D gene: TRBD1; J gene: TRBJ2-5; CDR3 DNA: TGTGCCAGCAGCCACCCTCGGGACAGGGGGCGGGAGACCCAGTACTTC; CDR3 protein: CASSHPRDRGRETQYF
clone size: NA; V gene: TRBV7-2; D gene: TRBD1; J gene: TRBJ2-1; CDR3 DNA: TGTGCCAGCAGCCCAGGGGGACAGGGGTTGGCTAGTGAGCAGTTCTTC; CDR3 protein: CASSPGGQGLASEQFF
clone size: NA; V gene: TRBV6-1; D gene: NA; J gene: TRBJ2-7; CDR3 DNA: TGTGCCAGCAGTGAAGGGAGGACCACAGGGCAACAAAACTTC; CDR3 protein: CASSEGRTTGQQNF
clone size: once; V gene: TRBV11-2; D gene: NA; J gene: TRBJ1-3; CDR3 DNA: TGTGCCAGCAGTCCAGACTACTCTGGAAACACCATATATTTT; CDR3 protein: CASSPDYSGNTIYF
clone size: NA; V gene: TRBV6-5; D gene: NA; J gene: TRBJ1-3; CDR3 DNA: TGTGCCAGCAGTTCTCGGAACAGTATCTCTGGAAACACCATATATTTT; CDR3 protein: CASSSRNSISGNTIYF
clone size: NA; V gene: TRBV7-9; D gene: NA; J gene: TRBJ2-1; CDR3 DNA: TGTGCCAGCAGCGACGACTGGGATGAGCAGTTCTTC; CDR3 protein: CASSDDWDEQFF
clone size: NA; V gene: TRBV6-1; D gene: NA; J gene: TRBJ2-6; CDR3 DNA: TGTGCCAGCAGTGAAGAGGGGCCCTCTGGGGCCAACGTCCTGACTTTC; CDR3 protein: CASSEEGPSGANVLTF
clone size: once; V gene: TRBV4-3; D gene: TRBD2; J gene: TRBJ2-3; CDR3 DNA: TGCGCCAGCAGCCAAGGATTACTAGCGGGTGCGGGGAATACGCAGTATTTT; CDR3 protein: CASSQGLLAGAGNTQYF
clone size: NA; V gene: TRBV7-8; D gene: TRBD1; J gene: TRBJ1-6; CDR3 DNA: TGTGCCAGCAGGGGACAGGGGGCTGGAAATTCACCCCTCCACTTT; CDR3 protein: CASRGQGAGNSPLHF
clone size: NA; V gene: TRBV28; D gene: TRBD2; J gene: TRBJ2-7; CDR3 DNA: TGTGCCAGTAAAAGGTGGGGGGCTAGCGGGGTATCCTACGAGCAGTACTTC; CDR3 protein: CASKRWGASGVSYEQYF
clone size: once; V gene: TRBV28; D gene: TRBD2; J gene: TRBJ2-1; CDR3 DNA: TGTGCCAGCAGTTTATTTGGCGGGAGAGGGGTCAATGAGCAGTTCTTC; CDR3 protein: CASSLFGGRGVNEQFF
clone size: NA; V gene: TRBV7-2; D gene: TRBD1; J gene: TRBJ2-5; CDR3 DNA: TGTGCCAGCAGCGAGACAGGGAAGGTCGGAGAGACCCAGTACTTC; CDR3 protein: CASSETGKVGETQYF
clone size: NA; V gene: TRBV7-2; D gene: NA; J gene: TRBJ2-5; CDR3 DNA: TGTGCCAGCAGCTCTAGACCCTTCCAAGAGACCCAGTACTTC; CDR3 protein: CASSSRPFQETQYF
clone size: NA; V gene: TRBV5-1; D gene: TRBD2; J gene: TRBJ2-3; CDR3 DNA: TGCGCCAGCAGCTTAATTCCGACTAGCGGGGTGGCCCCCACCACAGATACGCAGTATTTT; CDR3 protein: CASSLIPTSGVAPTTDTQYF
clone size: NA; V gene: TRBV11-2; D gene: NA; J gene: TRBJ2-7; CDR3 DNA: TGTGCCACTACGGGCAGGGGCACATACGAGCAGTACTTC; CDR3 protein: CATTGRGTYEQYF
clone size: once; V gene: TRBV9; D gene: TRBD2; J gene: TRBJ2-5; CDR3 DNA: TGTGCCAGCAGCGGCCACCCCGGGGGGGTCGAAGAGACCCAGTACTTC; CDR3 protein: CASSGHPGGVEETQYF
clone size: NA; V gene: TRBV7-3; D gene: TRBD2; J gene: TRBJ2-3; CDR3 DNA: TGTGCCAGCAGCTTACAGGCGGGGGGGTCAGATACGCAGTATTTT; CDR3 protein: CASSLQAGGSDTQYF
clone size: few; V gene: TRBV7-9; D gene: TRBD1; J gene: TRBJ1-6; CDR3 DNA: TGTGCCAGCAGTTGGGACAGGTCACCCCTCCACTTT; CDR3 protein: CASSWDRSPLHF
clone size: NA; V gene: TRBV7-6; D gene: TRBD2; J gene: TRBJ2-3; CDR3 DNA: TGTGCCAGCAGCCCCCTGGCTAGCGGGATAACAGATACGCAGTATTTT; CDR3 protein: CASSPLASGITDTQYF
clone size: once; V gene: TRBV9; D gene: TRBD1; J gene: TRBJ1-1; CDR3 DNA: TGTGCCAGCAGCCCTGGACAGGGGGCGCGAACAACTGAAGCTTTCTTT; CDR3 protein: CASSPGQGARTTEAFF
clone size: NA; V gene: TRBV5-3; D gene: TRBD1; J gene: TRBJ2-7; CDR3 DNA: TGTGCCAGAAGCTTCTCAAGACAGGGACCCTACGAGCAGTACTTC; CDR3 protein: CARSFSRQGPYEQYF
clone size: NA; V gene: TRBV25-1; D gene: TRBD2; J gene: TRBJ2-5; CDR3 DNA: TGTGCCAGCAGTGGCCGGACTAGCGGGAGGCCGTACCCAGAGACCCAGTACTTC; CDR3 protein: CASSGRTSGRPYPETQYF
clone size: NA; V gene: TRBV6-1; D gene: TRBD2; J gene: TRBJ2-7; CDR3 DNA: TGTGCCAGCAGCGGACTAGCGGTCAGCTCCTACGAGCAGTACTTC; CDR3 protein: CASSGLAVSSYEQYF
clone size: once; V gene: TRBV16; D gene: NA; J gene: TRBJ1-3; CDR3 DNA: TGTGCCAGCAGCCAATCATTAGGGGCGTATGGAAACACCATATATTTT; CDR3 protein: CASSQSLGAYGNTIYF
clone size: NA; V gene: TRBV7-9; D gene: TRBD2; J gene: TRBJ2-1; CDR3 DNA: TGTGCCAGCAGCTCGTTACCCGGGACTAGCGGGGACACCAATGAGCAGTTCTTC; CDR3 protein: CASSSLPGTSGDTNEQFF
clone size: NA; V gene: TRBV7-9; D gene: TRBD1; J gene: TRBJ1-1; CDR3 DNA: TGTGCCAGCAGCTCTGGAGACAGGGGGATGAACACTGAAGCTTTCTTT; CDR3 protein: CASSSGDRGMNTEAFF
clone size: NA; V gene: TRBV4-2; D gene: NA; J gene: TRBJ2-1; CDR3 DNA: TGTGCCAGCAGCCAGAACATACAGGTTTACAATGAGCAGTTCTTC; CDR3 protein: CASSQNIQVYNEQFF